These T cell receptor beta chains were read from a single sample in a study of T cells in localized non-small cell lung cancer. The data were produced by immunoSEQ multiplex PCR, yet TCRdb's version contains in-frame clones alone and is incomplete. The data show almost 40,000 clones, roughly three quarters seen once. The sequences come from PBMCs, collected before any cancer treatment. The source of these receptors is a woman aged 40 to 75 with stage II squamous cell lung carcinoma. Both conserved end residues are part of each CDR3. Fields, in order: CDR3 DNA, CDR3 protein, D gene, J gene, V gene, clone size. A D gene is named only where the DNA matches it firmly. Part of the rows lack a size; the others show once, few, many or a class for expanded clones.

cdr3_nt: TGTGCCAGCGGGGACGGGGCTTTACTGCAAGAGACCCAGTACTTC; cdr3_aa: CASGDGALLQETQYF; d_call: NA; j_call: TRBJ2-5; v_call: TRBV25-1; clone_size: NA
cdr3_nt: TGCGCCAGCAGCGTCGGGGGGACGGGTAATGAGCAGTTCTTC; cdr3_aa: CASSVGGTGNEQFF; d_call: TRBD2; j_call: TRBJ2-1; v_call: TRBV5-1; clone_size: NA
cdr3_nt: TGCGCCAGCAGTCATACGGGCCCTTTGAGCGGGGAGCTGTTTTTT; cdr3_aa: CASSHTGPLSGELFF; d_call: NA; j_call: TRBJ2-2; v_call: TRBV23-1; clone_size: NA
cdr3_nt: TGTGCCAGTAGTATAGATCCGGGCGGGAGGGAGGAGACCCAGTACTTC; cdr3_aa: CASSIDPGGREETQYF; d_call: TRBD2; j_call: TRBJ2-5; v_call: TRBV19; clone_size: NA
cdr3_nt: TGTGCCAGCAGTTACCCAGTAAGCGACAGCAAGTGGGATACGCAGTATTTT; cdr3_aa: CASSYPVSDSKWDTQYF; d_call: NA; j_call: TRBJ2-3; v_call: TRBV28; clone_size: NA
cdr3_nt: TGCGCCAGCAGCTTGGACGCTAATGAAAAACTGTTTTTT; cdr3_aa: CASSLDANEKLFF; d_call: NA; j_call: TRBJ1-4; v_call: TRBV5-1; clone_size: NA
cdr3_nt: TGTGCCAGCAGTGGTGGCCTCCACAATGAGCAGTTCTTC; cdr3_aa: CASSGGLHNEQFF; d_call: NA; j_call: TRBJ2-1; v_call: TRBV25-1; clone_size: NA
cdr3_nt: TGTGCCAGCAGCCCCATGGGGGATACGCAGTATTTT; cdr3_aa: CASSPMGDTQYF; d_call: NA; j_call: TRBJ2-3; v_call: TRBV7-9; clone_size: NA
cdr3_nt: TGTGCCAGCAGCCCTGCAGACCAAGAGACCCAGTACTTC; cdr3_aa: CASSPADQETQYF; d_call: NA; j_call: TRBJ2-5; v_call: TRBV5-4; clone_size: many
cdr3_nt: TGTGCCAGCAGGGGCGGACGGACCACAGATACGCAGTATTTT; cdr3_aa: CASRGGRTTDTQYF; d_call: NA; j_call: TRBJ2-3; v_call: TRBV6-1; clone_size: NA
cdr3_nt: TGTGCCATCAGTGACCTATTGCGCCATGAGCAGTTCTTC; cdr3_aa: CAISDLLRHEQFF; d_call: NA; j_call: TRBJ2-1; v_call: TRBV10-3; clone_size: NA
cdr3_nt: TGTGCCACTAGTCCTAGCACCGGGGAGCTGTTTTTT; cdr3_aa: CATSPSTGELFF; d_call: NA; j_call: TRBJ2-2; v_call: TRBV28; clone_size: NA
cdr3_nt: TGTGCCAGCAGTGAGGTGGCAGTTGGAAACACCATATATTTT; cdr3_aa: CASSEVAVGNTIYF; d_call: NA; j_call: TRBJ1-3; v_call: TRBV2; clone_size: NA
cdr3_nt: TGTGCCAGCGGCCAGCTCTACGAGCAGTACTTC; cdr3_aa: CASGQLYEQYF; d_call: NA; j_call: TRBJ2-7; v_call: TRBV11-2; clone_size: NA
cdr3_nt: TGTGCCAGCAGTTACGAAGGGGCCCCCTTCTCTGAAGCTTTCTTT; cdr3_aa: CASSYEGAPFSEAFF; d_call: NA; j_call: TRBJ1-1; v_call: TRBV6-5; clone_size: NA
cdr3_nt: TGTGCCAGCAGCGTAGGTGGAAGATCAAGCACAGATACGCAGTATTTT; cdr3_aa: CASSVGGRSSTDTQYF; d_call: NA; j_call: TRBJ2-3; v_call: TRBV9; clone_size: NA
cdr3_nt: TGTGCCAGTAGTATAGATACCACAGGGAAGTATGAAAAACTGTTTTTT; cdr3_aa: CASSIDTTGKYEKLFF; d_call: NA; j_call: TRBJ1-4; v_call: TRBV19; clone_size: NA
cdr3_nt: TGTGCCAGCAGCCGATTTGACCCAGGGCCGGGGCAGCCCCAGCATTTT; cdr3_aa: CASSRFDPGPGQPQHF; d_call: NA; j_call: TRBJ1-5; v_call: TRBV5-6; clone_size: NA
cdr3_nt: TGTGCCAGCAGTTTAAGTGGGCTGGCCGGGGAGCTGTTTTTT; cdr3_aa: CASSLSGLAGELFF; d_call: NA; j_call: TRBJ2-2; v_call: TRBV28; clone_size: NA
cdr3_nt: TGCGCCAGCAACGGCGGGGGGAACACTGAAGCTTTCTTT; cdr3_aa: CASNGGGNTEAFF; d_call: NA; j_call: TRBJ1-1; v_call: TRBV4-3; clone_size: NA
cdr3_nt: TGTGCCAGCAGTTACGGGGGACAGGGCAACACTGAAGCTTTCTTT; cdr3_aa: CASSYGGQGNTEAFF; d_call: TRBD1; j_call: TRBJ1-1; v_call: TRBV6-6; clone_size: NA
cdr3_nt: TGTGCCAGCAGCCACGCCCGGTCCTACAATGAGCAGTTCTTC; cdr3_aa: CASSHARSYNEQFF; d_call: NA; j_call: TRBJ2-1; v_call: TRBV25-1; clone_size: NA
cdr3_nt: TGTGCCAGCTCCCCCGACAGGGATGAAAAACTGTTTTTT; cdr3_aa: CASSPDRDEKLFF; d_call: TRBD1; j_call: TRBJ1-4; v_call: TRBV18; clone_size: NA
cdr3_nt: TGTGCCAGCAGCTTGGACACAGCCTTAGCGGGTGGCTACACCTTC; cdr3_aa: CASSLDTALAGGYTF; d_call: NA; j_call: TRBJ1-2; v_call: TRBV5-4; clone_size: NA
cdr3_nt: TGTGCCAGCACCGGAGGGGGTAGCTCCTACAATGAGCAGTTCTTC; cdr3_aa: CASTGGGSSYNEQFF; d_call: NA; j_call: TRBJ2-1; v_call: TRBV28; clone_size: NA
cdr3_nt: TGCAGCGTTCCGGGGAACACTGAAGCTTTCTTT; cdr3_aa: CSVPGNTEAFF; d_call: NA; j_call: TRBJ1-1; v_call: TRBV29-1; clone_size: NA
cdr3_nt: TGCGCCTCCGCCGGGGGTCAACGGGAGACCCAGTACTTC; cdr3_aa: CASAGGQRETQYF; d_call: NA; j_call: TRBJ2-5; v_call: TRBV5-1; clone_size: once